These T cell receptor beta chains were read from a single sample in a study of cytomegalovirus exposure and HLA in healthy donors. Using immunoSEQ multiplex PCR, the repertoire was profiled, and TCRdb retains in-frame clones only, with some absent. The sample has 100,000 to 150,000 clones, roughly three quarters seen once. The sample consisted of PBMCs. These receptors were taken from a woman in her thirties in good health and CMV-seronegative. The CDR3 runs from the conserved cysteine through the conserved F or W. The D gene is left open where the match is weak. Clone size is given for some rows only: seen once, a few or many times, or a class if the clone is expanded.

j_gene	v_gene	abundance	d_gene	CDR3nt	CDR3aa
TRBJ2-3	TRBV11-3	.	TRBD2	TGTGCCAGCAGCTTGGGCGGGAGTGTGACAGATACGCAGTATTTT	CASSLGGSVTDTQYF
TRBJ2-3	TRBV5-4	.	TRBD2	TGTGCCAGCAGCTCCAAAGCGGGGGGGGTGTCAGATACGCAGTATTTT	CASSSKAGGVSDTQYF
TRBJ1-1	TRBV6-1	.	TRBD1	TGTGCCAGCAGCCACAGGGGGGAAGCTTTCTTT	CASSHRGEAFF
TRBJ1-2	TRBV27	.	.	TGTGCCAGCAGTTTATACGGGTCAAACTATGGCTACACCTTC	CASSLYGSNYGYTF
TRBJ1-3	TRBV7-2	once	.	TGTGCCAGCAGCTTAGCCCTAATCTCTGGAAACACCATATATTTT	CASSLALISGNTIYF
TRBJ2-1	TRBV30	.	.	TGTGCCTGGACCCCGGAGGGGGGGAGACGGGATGAGCAGTTCTTC	CAWTPEGGRRDEQFF
TRBJ2-3	TRBV11-2	few	.	TGTGCCAGCAGCTTCGGTACTTCTCACACAGATACGCAGTATTTT	CASSFGTSHTDTQYF
TRBJ2-5	TRBV28	few	.	TGTGCCAGCAGTCTCTTGGGGCTATTCCAAGAGACCCAGTACTTC	CASSLLGLFQETQYF
TRBJ1-2	TRBV7-2	.	TRBD1	TGTGCCAGCAGCACCTACCGGGACAGGGATATTAATGGCTACACCTTC	CASSTYRDRDINGYTF
TRBJ1-2	TRBV7-6	.	TRBD1	TGTGCCAGCAGCGGACTGGACAGGGGGCTCGGTGGCTACACCTTC	CASSGLDRGLGGYTF
TRBJ2-3	TRBV5-1	.	.	TGCGCCAGCAGCTTTCTCGGCAGGGGTGAAGATACGCAGTATTTT	CASSFLGRGEDTQYF
TRBJ2-1	TRBV15	.	TRBD2	TGTGCCACCAGCGGTAGCGGGGAGCAGTTCTTC	CATSGSGEQFF
TRBJ1-1	TRBV30	.	.	TGTGCCTGGAGTAGGGGTATTGAAGCTTTCTTT	CAWSRGIEAFF
TRBJ1-3	TRBV11-2	.	.	TGTGCCAGCAGCGCCCCGGGCTCTGGAAACACCATATATTTT	CASSAPGSGNTIYF
TRBJ2-2	TRBV18	few	TRBD2	TGTGCCAGCTCTCGAAGCGGGGGGAACACCGGGGAGCTGTTTTTT	CASSRSGGNTGELFF
TRBJ2-7	TRBV2	.	.	TGTGCCAGCAGTCGGAGATCCGGCGAGCAGTACTTC	CASSRRSGEQYF
TRBJ2-3	TRBV7-8	.	.	TGTGCCAGCACCCCCATCGACAGGGAGGTCACAGATACGCAGTATTTT	CASTPIDREVTDTQYF
TRBJ2-7	TRBV13	few	TRBD1	TGTGCCAGCAGCGTAGGGGCCGAGACAGGGCGATACGAGCAGTACTTC	CASSVGAETGRYEQYF
TRBJ2-5	TRBV14	once	TRBD2	TGTGCCAGCAGCCAAGGACTAGCGGTCCAAGAGACCCAGTACTTC	CASSQGLAVQETQYF
TRBJ1-3	TRBV5-3	.	.	TGTGCCAGAAGCTTGGTCGCGGGGCTCGGAAACACCATATATTTT	CARSLVAGLGNTIYF
TRBJ1-5	TRBV19	.	TRBD1	TGTGCCAGTAGTATTTTCGGCAGGGGGAAGAATCAGCCCCAGCATTTT	CASSIFGRGKNQPQHF
TRBJ1-2	TRBV10-3	.	TRBD1	TGTGCCAGCGGACAGGGGGCAAGCTCGGATGGCTACACCTTC	CASGQGASSDGYTF
TRBJ1-5	TRBV25-1	.	.	TGTGCCAGCAGCCAGGGGAGCAATCAGCCCCAGCATTTT	CASSQGSNQPQHF
TRBJ2-3	TRBV5-4	few	.	TGTGCCAGCAGCTTGGACCCTAGGCCCACAGATACGCAGTATTTT	CASSLDPRPTDTQYF
TRBJ1-1	TRBV6-1	.	TRBD1	TGTGCCAGCGAGCCAGGGGGCAATACTGAAGCTTTCTTT	CASEPGGNTEAFF
TRBJ1-4	TRBV6-6	.	TRBD1	TGTGCCAGCAGGCCAGGGGGGAATTTAGTTAATGAAAAACTGTTTTTT	CASRPGGNLVNEKLFF
TRBJ2-5	TRBV5-1	.	TRBD1	TGCGCCAGCAGCGTAGCGACAGGGGTGGAGACCCAGTACTTC	CASSVATGVETQYF
TRBJ2-1	TRBV5-1	.	.	TGCGCCAGTCGGACATTTGCGACATACCCGGGGGATGAGCAGTTCTTC	CASRTFATYPGDEQFF
TRBJ2-1	TRBV11-2	.	TRBD2	TGTGCCAGCAGGGACGCCAGGCGGGGGGCCGCTTACAATGAGCAGTTCTTC	CASRDARRGAAYNEQFF
TRBJ1-5	TRBV7-6	.	TRBD1	TGTGCCAGCAGCTTAGGGGCAGGGGGCAGTGGTCAGCCCCAGCATTTT	CASSLGAGGSGQPQHF
TRBJ2-7	TRBV6-5	.	TRBD2	TGTGCCAGCAGTTACTCGGGCGGGGGAGGAACGCGTAAGCAGTACTTC	CASSYSGGGGTRKQYF
TRBJ1-2	TRBV6-5	.	.	TGTGCCAGCAGCCGCCGATCAGGACAGCGCTATGGCTACACCTTC	CASSRRSGQRYGYTF
TRBJ1-3	TRBV5-1	.	.	TGCGCCAGCAGCCCAAACGGGGGGCACGGAAACACCATATATTTT	CASSPNGGHGNTIYF
TRBJ1-1	TRBV5-1	few	TRBD1	TGCGCCAGCAGCCAGGACAGGGTCGGGAGGACTGAAGCTTTCTTT	CASSQDRVGRTEAFF
TRBJ2-3	TRBV7-6	.	.	TGTGCCAGCAGCTTAGTTTCGGGGACAGATACGCAGTATTTT	CASSLVSGTDTQYF
TRBJ2-7	TRBV10-3	few	.	TGTGCCATCAGTGATTTAACCGCGAGCTCCTACGAGCAGTACTTC	CAISDLTASSYEQYF
TRBJ2-5	TRBV5-4	few	TRBD1	TGTGCCAGCAGCCCGGGACAGGGCTATGAGACCCAGTACTTC	CASSPGQGYETQYF
TRBJ1-4	TRBV29-1	.	TRBD1	TGCAGCGTTCAACAGGGGCGAGAAAAACTGTTTTTT	CSVQQGREKLFF
TRBJ2-5	TRBV7-7	.	TRBD1	TGTGCTAGCAGCTTAGGGGGACAGGGGGAGACCCAGTACTTC	CASSLGGQGETQYF
TRBJ1-1	TRBV15	.	.	TGTGCCACCAGCCCGGCGGCGACGGGACTCACTGAAGCTTTCTTT	CATSPAATGLTEAFF
TRBJ2-2	TRBV7-2	.	.	TGTGCCAGCAGCTTTCGACAAGCGAACACCGGGGAGCTGTTTTTT	CASSFRQANTGELFF
TRBJ2-7	TRBV7-2	.	.	TGTGCCAGCAGCTTAACCCTAGCGAGTGAGCAGTACTTC	CASSLTLASEQYF
TRBJ2-2	TRBV7-2	.	TRBD2	TGTGCCAGCAGCTCGGCGGGAGGTGGGGAGCTGTTTTTT	CASSSAGGGELFF
TRBJ2-7	TRBV7-2	.	TRBD2	TGTGCCAGCAGCTTACTCCCCGGGAGGGGTGAGCAGTACTTC	CASSLLPGRGEQYF
TRBJ2-1	TRBV2	.	.	TGTGCCAGCAGTGAGCTAGACGGGCAGTTCTTC	CASSELDGQFF
TRBJ2-5	TRBV7-9	few	TRBD2	TGTGCCAGCAGCTTAGGGGGGACTAGCGGGGGGCGGTACCAAGAGACCCAGTACTTC	CASSLGGTSGGRYQETQYF
TRBJ2-3	TRBV5-1	.	TRBD2	TGCGCCAGCAGCTTGGGAGGCGGGGGGCCTTCTCTCACAGATACGCAGTATTTT	CASSLGGGGPSLTDTQYF
TRBJ1-5	TRBV6-6	.	.	TGTGCCAGCAGTTACTTGGGACACGTCGAGGGTCAGCCCCAGCATTTT	CASSYLGHVEGQPQHF
TRBJ2-2	TRBV15	.	TRBD2	TGTGCCACCAGCCGGCGGACTAGCGGGAGAGCGGGCTGGGAGCTGTTTTTT	CATSRRTSGRAGWELFF
TRBJ2-7	TRBV6-5	.	TRBD2	TGTGCCAGCAGTTACTCCGGGACTAGCAGTTTCCACGAGCAGTACTTC	CASSYSGTSSFHEQYF